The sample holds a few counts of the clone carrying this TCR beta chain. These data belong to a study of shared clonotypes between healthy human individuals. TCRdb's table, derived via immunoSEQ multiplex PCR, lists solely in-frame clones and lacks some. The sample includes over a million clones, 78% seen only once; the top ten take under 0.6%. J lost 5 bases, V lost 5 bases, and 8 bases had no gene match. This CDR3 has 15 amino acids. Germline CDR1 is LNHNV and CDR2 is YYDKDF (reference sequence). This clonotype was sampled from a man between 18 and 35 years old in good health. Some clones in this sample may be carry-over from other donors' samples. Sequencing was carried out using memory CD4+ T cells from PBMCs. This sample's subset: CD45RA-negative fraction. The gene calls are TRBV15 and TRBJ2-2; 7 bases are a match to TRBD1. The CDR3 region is CATSVIRGKTGELFF. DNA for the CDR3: TGTGCCACCAGCGTTATCAGGGGGAAGACCGGGGAGCTGTTTTTT.